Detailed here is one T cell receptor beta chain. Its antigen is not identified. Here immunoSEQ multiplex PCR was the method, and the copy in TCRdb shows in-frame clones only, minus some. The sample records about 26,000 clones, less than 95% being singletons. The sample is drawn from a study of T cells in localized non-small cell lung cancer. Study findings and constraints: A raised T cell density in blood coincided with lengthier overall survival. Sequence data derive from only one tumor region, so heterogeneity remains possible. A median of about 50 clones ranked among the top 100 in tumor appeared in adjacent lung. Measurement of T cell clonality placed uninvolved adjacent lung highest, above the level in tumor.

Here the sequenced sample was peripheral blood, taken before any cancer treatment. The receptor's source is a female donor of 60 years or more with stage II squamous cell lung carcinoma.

CDR3 residues: CASSLQLVTAGELFF. CDR3 sequence (DNA): TGTGCCAGCAGCCTCCAGCTGGTGACCGCCGGGGAGCTGTTTTTT. The chain combines TRBV27 with TRBJ2-2; the D is unclear. The CDR3 spans 15 residues. Trimming left V 6 bases short and J 6 bases short, with 17 bases between. Germline CDR1 and CDR2: MNHEY and SMNVEV (reference sequence).